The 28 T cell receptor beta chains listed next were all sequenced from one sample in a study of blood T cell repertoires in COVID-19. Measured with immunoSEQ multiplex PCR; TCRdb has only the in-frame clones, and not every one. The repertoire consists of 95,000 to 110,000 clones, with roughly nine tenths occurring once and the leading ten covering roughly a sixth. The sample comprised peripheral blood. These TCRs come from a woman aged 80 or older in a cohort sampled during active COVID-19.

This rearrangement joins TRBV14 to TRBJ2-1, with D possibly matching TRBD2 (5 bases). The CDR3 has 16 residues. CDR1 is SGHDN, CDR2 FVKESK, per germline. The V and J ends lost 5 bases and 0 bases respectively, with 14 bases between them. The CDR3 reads CASSNPGLASYNEQFF. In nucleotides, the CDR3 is TGTGCCAGCAGCAACCCAGGACTGGCCTCCTACAATGAGCAGTTCTTC.

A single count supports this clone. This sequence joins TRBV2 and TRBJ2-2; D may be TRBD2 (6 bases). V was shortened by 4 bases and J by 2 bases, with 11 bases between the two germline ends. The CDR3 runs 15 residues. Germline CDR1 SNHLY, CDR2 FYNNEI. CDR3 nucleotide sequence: TGTGCCAGCAGTGTCCAGGGAGGCAACACCGGGGAGCTGTTTTTT. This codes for CASSVQGGNTGELFF.

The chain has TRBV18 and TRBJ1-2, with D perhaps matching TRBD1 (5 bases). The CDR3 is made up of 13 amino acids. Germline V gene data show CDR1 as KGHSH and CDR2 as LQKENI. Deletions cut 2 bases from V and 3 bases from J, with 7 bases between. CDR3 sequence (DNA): TGTGCCAGCTCACCAATACAGGACTATGGCTACACCTTC. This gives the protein CASSPIQDYGYTF. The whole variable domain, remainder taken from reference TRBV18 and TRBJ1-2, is NAGVMQNPRHLVRRRGQEARLRCSPMKGHSHVYWYRQLPEEGLKFMVYLQKENIIDESGMPKERFSAEFPKEGPSILRIQQVVRGDSAAYFCASSPIQDYGYTFGSGTRLTVV.

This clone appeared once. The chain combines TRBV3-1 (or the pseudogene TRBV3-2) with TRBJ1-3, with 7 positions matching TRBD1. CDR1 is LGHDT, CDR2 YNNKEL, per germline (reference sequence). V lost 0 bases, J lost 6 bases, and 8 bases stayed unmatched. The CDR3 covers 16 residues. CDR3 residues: CASSQDGAGGLNTIYF. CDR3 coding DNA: TGTGCCAGCAGCCAAGATGGGGCAGGGGGTTTAAACACCATATATTTT.

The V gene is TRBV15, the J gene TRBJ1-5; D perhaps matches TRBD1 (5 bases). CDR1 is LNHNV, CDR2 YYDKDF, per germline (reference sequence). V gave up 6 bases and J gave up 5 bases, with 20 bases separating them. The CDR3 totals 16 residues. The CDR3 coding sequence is TGTGCCACCAGGGGTGGGCGGCAGGGAGGATATCAGCCCCAGCATTTT. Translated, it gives CATRGGRQGGYQPQHF.

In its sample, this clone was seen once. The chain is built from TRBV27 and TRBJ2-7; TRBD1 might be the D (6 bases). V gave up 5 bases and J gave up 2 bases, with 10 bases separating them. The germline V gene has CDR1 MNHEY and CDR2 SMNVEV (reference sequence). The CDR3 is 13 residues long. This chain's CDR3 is CASSQQGPYEQYF. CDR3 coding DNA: TGTGCCAGCAGTCAACAGGGCCCCTACGAGCAGTACTTC.

The CDR3 reads CASSPPSPDTQYF. CDR3 nucleotide sequence: TGTGCCAGCAGCCCCCCATCCCCAGATACGCAGTATTTT. The V gene is TRBV3-1 (or the pseudogene TRBV3-2), the J gene TRBJ2-3; unclear D gene. The CDR3 length is 13 residues. The ends were cut back, 4 bases at V and 4 bases at J, with 9 bases in the middle. Germline V gene data show CDR1 as LGHDT and CDR2 as YNNKEL (reference sequence).

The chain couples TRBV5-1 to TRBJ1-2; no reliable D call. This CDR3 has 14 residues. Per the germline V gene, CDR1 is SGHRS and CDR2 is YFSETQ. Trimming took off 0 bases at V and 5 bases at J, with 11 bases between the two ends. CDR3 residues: CASSLGTDTYGYTF. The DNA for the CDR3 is TGCGCCAGCAGCTTGGGAACAGATACGTATGGCTACACCTTC.

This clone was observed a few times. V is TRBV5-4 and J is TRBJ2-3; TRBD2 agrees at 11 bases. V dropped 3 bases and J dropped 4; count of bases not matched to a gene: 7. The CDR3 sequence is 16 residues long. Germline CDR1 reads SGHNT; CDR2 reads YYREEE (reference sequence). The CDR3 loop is CASSSPGTSGSDTQYF. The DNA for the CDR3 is TGTGCCAGCAGCTCACCCGGGACTAGCGGATCAGATACGCAGTATTTT.

The chain's CDR3 is CASSLGERQGMDHGYTF. The CDR3 DNA sequence: TGTGCCAGCAGCTTAGGGGAGAGACAGGGAATGGACCATGGCTACACCTTC. This chain uses TRBV7-9 with TRBJ1-2; 7 nucleotides match TRBD1. Germline V gives CDR1 SEHNR, CDR2 FQNEAQ (reference sequence). CDR3 length equals 17 residues. V shed 1 base and J 6 bases; nucleotides not matched to a gene: 14.

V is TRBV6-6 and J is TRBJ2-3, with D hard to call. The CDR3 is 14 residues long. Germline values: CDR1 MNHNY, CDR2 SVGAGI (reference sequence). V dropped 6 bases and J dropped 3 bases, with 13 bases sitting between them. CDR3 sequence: CASRSSTRTDTQYF. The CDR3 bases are TGTGCCAGCAGGAGCTCGACACGGACAGATACGCAGTATTTT.

The CDR3, as DNA: TGTGCCAGCAGTGTGACGGGGTCGGGGGAGCAGTTCTTC. Translating it yields CASSVTGSGEQFF. The gene calls are TRBV2 and TRBJ2-1, with D possibly being TRBD2 (5 bases). The germline V gene has CDR1 SNHLY and CDR2 FYNNEI. This CDR3 is built from 13 residues. V lost 4 bases to trimming and J lost 10 bases, with 14 bases between them.

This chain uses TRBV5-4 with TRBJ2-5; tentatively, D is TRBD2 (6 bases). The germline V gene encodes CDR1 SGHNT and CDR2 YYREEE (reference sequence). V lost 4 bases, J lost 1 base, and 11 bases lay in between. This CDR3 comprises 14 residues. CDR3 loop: CASSAGTLQETQYF. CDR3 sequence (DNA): TGTGCCAGCAGCGCGGGGACTCTCCAAGAGACCCAGTACTTC.

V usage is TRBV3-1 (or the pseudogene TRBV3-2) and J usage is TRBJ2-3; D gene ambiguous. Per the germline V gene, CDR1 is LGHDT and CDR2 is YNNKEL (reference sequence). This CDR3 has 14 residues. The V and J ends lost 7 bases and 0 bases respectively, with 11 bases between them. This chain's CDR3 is CASTLASSTDTQYF. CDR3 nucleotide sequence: TGTGCCAGCACCCTCGCGTCTAGCACAGATACGCAGTATTTT.

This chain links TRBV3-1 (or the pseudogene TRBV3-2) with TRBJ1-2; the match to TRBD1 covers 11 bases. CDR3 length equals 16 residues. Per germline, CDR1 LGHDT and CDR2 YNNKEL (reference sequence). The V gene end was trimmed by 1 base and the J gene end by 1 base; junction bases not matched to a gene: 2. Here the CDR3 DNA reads TGTGCCAGCAGCCAAGGGGGGACAGGGGGTAACTATGGCTACACCTTC. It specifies CASSQGGTGGNYGYTF.

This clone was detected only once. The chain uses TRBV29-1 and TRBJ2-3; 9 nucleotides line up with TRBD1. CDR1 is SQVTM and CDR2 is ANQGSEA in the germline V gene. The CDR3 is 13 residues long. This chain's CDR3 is CSAGTGSTDTQYF. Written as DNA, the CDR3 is TGCAGTGCCGGGACAGGGTCCACAGATACGCAGTATTTT.

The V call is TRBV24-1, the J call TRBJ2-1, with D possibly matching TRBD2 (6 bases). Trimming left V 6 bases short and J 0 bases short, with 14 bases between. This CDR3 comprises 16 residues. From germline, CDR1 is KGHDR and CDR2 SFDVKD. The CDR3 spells CATSSPGTHSYNEQFF. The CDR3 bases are TGTGCCACCAGTTCCCCCGGGACTCACTCCTACAATGAGCAGTTCTTC.

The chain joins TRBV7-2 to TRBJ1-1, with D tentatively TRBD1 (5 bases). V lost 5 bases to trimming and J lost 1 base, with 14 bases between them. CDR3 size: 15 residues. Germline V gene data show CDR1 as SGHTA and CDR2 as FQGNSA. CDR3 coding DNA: TGTGCCAGCAGCAATCAGGGACTGGCGAACACTGAAGCTTTCTTT. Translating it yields CASSNQGLANTEAFF.

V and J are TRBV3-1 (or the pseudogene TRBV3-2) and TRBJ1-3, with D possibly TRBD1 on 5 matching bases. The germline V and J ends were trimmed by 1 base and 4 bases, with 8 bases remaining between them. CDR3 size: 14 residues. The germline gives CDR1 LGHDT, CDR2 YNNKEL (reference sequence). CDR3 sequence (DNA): TGTGCCAGCAGCCAAGTTCAGGGCGGAAACACCATATATTTT. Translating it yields CASSQVQGGNTIYF.

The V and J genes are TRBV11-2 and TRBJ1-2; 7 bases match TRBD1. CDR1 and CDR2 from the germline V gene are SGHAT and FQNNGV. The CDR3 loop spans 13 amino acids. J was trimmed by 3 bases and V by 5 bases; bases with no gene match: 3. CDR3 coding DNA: TGTGCCAGCAGCGCTGACAGGGACTATGGCTACACCTTC. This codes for CASSADRDYGYTF.

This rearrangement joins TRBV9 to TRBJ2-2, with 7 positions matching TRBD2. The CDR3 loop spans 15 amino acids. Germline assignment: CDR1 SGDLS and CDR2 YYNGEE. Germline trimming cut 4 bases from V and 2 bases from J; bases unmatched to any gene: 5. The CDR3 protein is CASSTRTSNTGELFF. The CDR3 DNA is TGTGCCAGCAGCACGCGGACTAGTAACACCGGGGAGCTGTTTTTT. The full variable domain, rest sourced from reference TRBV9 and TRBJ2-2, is DSGVTQTPKHLITATGQRVTLRCSPRSGDLSVYWYQQSLDQGLQFLIQYYNGEERAKGNILERFSAQQFPDLHSELNLSSLELGDSALYFCASSTRTSNTGELFFGEGSRLTVL.

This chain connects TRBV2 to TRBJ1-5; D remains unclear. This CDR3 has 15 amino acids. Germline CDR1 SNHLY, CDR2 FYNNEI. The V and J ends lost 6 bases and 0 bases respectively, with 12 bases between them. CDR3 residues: CASSPRHDSNQPQHF. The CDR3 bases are TGTGCCAGCAGCCCCCGACATGATAGCAATCAGCCCCAGCATTTT.

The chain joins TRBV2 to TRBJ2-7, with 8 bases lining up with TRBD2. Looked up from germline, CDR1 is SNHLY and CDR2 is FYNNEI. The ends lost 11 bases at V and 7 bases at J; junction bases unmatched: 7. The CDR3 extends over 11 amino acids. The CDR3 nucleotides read TGTGCCGGGGCGTTAGCGGGGGAGCAGTACTTC. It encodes CAGALAGEQYF. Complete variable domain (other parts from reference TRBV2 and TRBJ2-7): EPEVTQTPSHQVTQMGQEVILRCVPISNHLYFYWYRQILGQKVEFLVSFYNNEISEKSEIFDDQFSVERPDGSNFTLKIRSTKLEDSAMYFCAGALAGEQYFGPGTRLTVT.

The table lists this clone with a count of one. CDR3 in amino acids: CASSLGSGRTYEQYF. DNA of the CDR3: TGTGCCAGCAGCTTAGGTAGCGGCAGGACCTACGAGCAGTACTTC. V gene TRBV11-1 combines with J gene TRBJ2-7, with D possibly matching TRBD2 (6 bases). The CDR3 contains 15 residues. V lost 1 base to trimming and J lost 2 bases, with 12 bases between them. Germline CDR1 SGHAT, CDR2 FQDESV (reference sequence).

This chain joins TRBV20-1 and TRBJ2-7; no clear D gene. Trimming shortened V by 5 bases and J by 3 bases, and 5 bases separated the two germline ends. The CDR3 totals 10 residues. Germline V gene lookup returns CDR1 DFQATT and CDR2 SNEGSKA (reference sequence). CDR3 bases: TGCAGTGCTTCTATCTACGAGCAGTACTTC. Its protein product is CSASIYEQYF.

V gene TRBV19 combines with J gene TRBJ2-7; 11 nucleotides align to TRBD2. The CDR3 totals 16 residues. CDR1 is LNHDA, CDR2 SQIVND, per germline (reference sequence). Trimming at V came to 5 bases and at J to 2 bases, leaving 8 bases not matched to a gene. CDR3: CASSPRTSGHTYEQYF. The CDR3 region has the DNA TGTGCCAGTAGTCCCCGGACTAGCGGGCATACCTACGAGCAGTACTTC.

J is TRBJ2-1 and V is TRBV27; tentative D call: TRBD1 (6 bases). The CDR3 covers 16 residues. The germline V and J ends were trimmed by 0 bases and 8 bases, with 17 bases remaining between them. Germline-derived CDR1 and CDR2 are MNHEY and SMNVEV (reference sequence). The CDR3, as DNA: TGTGCCAGCAGTTTATCGGGTCAGGGGTTAGGAGATGAGCAGTTCTTC. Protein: CASSLSGQGLGDEQFF.

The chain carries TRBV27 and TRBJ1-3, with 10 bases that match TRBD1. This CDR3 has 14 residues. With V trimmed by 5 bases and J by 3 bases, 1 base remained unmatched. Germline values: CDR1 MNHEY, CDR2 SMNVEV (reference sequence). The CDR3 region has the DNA TGTGCCAGCAGTGACAGGGGGCTTGGAAACACCATATATTTT. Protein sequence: CASSDRGLGNTIYF.